This section outlines one TCR beta chain sequence together with its context. The antigen is not known. There are 14 residues in the CDR3. The V gene lost 1 base and the J gene lost 6 bases, with 11 bases spanning the gap. Germline values: CDR1 SGHTA, CDR2 FQGNSA. The sample's time point: patch test 2, 6 weeks after DPC sensitization. The treatment here: therapeutic diphenylcyclopropenone sensitization with weekly scalp DPC. TCRdb re-called the RACE reads through MiXCR, storing one row per CDR3 protein. This sample carries more than 90,000 distinct CDR3 sequences, approximately 10% of them seen once, and the ten largest clones take 3.2%. The data originate from a study of human T cells and chemical hapten exposure. Overall study results and limits: With patch test score, the counts of PT1 expanded TCRs showed a positive correlation.

Sequences were derived from whole blood, sampled in connection with sensitization to the hapten diphenylcyclopropenone (DPC). This chain connects TRBV7-2 to TRBJ2-3; D is unresolved. This TCR was recovered from a middle-aged woman with alopecia areata. Some clones in this sample may be carry-over from other donors' samples. In DNA, the CDR3 is TGTGCCAGCAGCTTAGGACCCGACTCTGATACGCAGTATTTT. Translated: CASSLGPDSDTQYF.